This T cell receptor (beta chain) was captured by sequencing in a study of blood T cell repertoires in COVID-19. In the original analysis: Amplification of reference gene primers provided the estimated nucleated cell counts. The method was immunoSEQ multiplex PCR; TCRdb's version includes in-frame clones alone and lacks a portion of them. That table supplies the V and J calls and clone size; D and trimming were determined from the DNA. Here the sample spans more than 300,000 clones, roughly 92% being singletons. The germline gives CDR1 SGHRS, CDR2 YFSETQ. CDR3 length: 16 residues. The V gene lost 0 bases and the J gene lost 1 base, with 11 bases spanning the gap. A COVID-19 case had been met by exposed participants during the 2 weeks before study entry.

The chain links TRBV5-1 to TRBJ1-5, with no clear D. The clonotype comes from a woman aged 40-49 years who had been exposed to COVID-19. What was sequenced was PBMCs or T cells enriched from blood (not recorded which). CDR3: CASSLDGSGSNQPQHF. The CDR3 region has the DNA TGCGCCAGCAGCTTGGATGGGAGTGGGAGCAATCAGCCCCAGCATTTT.